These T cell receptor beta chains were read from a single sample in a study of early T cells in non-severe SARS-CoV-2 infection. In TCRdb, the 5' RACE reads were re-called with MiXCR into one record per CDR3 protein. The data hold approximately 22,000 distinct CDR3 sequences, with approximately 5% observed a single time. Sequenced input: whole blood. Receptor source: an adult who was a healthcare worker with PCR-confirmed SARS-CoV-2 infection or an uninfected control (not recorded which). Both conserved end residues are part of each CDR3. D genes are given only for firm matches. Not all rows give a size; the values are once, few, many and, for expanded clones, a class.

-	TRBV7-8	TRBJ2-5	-	TGTGCCAGCAGCTTAGTGAACCGCCAAGAGACCCAGTACTTC	CASSLVNRQETQYF
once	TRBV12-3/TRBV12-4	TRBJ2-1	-	TGTGCCAGCAGTTTAGTATCAACTTCCGAGCAGTTCTTC	CASSLVSTSEQFF
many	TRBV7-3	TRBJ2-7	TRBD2	TGTGCCAGCAGCTTGGCCTCTAGCGGGGGGACCTACGAGCAGTACTTC	CASSLASSGGTYEQYF
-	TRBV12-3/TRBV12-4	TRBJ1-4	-	TGTGCCAGCAGGTGGACACTCGAGGGCGAAAAACTGTTTTTT	CASRWTLEGEKLFF
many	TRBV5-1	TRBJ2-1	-	TGCGCCAGCAGCTTGTTAGGTCCAGGGCGGGAGCAGTTCTTC	CASSLLGPGREQFF
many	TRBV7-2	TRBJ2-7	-	TGTGCCAGCAGCTTATCGCAGCGATCCTACGAGCAGTACTTC	CASSLSQRSYEQYF
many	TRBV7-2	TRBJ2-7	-	TGTGCCAGCAGCTTAGTTGGGTACCTCTCCTACGAGCAGTACTTC	CASSLVGYLSYEQYF
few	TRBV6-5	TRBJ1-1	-	TGTGCCAGCACCTGGGAACACGCGTCGGGCACTGAAGCTTTCTTT	CASTWEHASGTEAFF
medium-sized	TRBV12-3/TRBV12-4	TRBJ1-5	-	TGTGCCAGCCAGGAGAACTATAGCAATCAGCCCCAGCATTTT	CASQENYSNQPQHF
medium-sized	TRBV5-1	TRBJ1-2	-	TGCGCCAGCAGTTCAGGGAACTATGGCTACACCTTC	CASSSGNYGYTF
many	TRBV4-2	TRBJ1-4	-	TGTGCCAGCAGCCAAACGAGCGGAGAAAAACTGTTTTTT	CASSQTSGEKLFF
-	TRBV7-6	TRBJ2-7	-	TGTGCCAGCAGCTTAGCGGGGGGGCGTTTTGGCTACGAGCAGTACTTC	CASSLAGGRFGYEQYF
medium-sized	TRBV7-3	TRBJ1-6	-	TGTGCCACCGGGGCAGTTTATAATTCACCCCTCCACTTT	CATGAVYNSPLHF
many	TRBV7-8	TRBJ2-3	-	TGTGCCAGCAGCTTGAGGGACAGCACAGATACGCAGTATTTT	CASSLRDSTDTQYF
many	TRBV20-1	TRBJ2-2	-	TGCAGTGCTGGGGGGCCGAACACCGGGGAGCTGTTTTTT	CSAGGPNTGELFF
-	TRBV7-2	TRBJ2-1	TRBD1	TGTGCCAGCAGCTGGGGACAGGGAAACTACAATGAGCAGTTCTTC	CASSWGQGNYNEQFF
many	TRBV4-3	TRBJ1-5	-	TGCGCCAGCAGGGTTTCAGCCAGGGGCAATCAGCCCCAGCATTTT	CASRVSARGNQPQHF
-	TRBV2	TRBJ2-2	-	TGTGCCAGCAGCGAAAACACCCCTGGCTCCGGGGAGCTGTTTTTT	CASSENTPGSGELFF
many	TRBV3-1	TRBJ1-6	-	TGTGCCAGCAGCGGTACCGGGACGCATATTTATTCACCCCTCCACTTT	CASSGTGTHIYSPLHF
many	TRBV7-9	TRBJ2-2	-	TGTGCCAGCAGCTTAGCTACCAGGACGGCGAACACCGGGGAGCTGTTTTTT	CASSLATRTANTGELFF
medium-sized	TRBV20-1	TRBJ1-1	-	TGCAGTGCTGGGGGGGGGTTTGAGTACACTGAAGCTTTCTTT	CSAGGGFEYTEAFF
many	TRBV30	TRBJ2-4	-	TGTGCCTGGAGTCTGTGGGGAAACATTCAGTACTTC	CAWSLWGNIQYF
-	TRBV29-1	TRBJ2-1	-	TGCAGCGCGATGACGGACAATGAGCAGTTCTTC	CSAMTDNEQFF
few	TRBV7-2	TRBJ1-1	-	TGTGCCAGCAGCTCTGGACCTCTAACTGAAGCTTTCTTT	CASSSGPLTEAFF
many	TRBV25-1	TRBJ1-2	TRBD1	TGTGCCAGCAGTGAAGGGGGGACAGGCGGCAACTATGGCTACACCTTC	CASSEGGTGGNYGYTF
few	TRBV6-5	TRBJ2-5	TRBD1	TGTGCCAGCAGAGGGGACAGCCAAGAGACCCAGTACTTC	CASRGDSQETQYF
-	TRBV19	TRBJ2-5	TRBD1	TGTGCCAGTAGGTCCCAGGGGGCCAGAGAGACCCAGTACTTC	CASRSQGARETQYF
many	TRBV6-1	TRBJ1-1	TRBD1	TGTGCCAGCAGTGAACAAGGGACAGACACTGAAGCTTTCTTT	CASSEQGTDTEAFF
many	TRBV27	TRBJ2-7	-	TGTGCCAGCAGCCCAAGGGCCCAAAGGACCTCCTACGAGCAGTACTTC	CASSPRAQRTSYEQYF
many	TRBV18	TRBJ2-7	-	TGTGCCAGCTCACCTCCCCCCGGAGGCTACGAGCAGTACTTC	CASSPPPGGYEQYF
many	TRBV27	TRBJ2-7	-	TGTGCCAGCAGTTTAGGGACGGGGGCGGTCGAGCAGTACTTC	CASSLGTGAVEQYF
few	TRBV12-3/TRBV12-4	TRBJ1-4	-	TGTGCCATCTCTCCACAGGGTAGGGGTAATGAAAAACTGTTTTTT	CAISPQGRGNEKLFF
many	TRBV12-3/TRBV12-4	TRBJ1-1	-	TGTGCCAGCAGTTTACCCGCCCGAGGCGCTGAAGCTTTCTTT	CASSLPARGAEAFF
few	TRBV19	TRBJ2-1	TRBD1	TGTGCCAGTAGGGACAGGTGGGACAATGAGCAGTTCTTC	CASRDRWDNEQFF
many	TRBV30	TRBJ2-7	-	TGTGCCTGGAGTGTACCCAGGCAGACCCGGTCCGGCTACGAGCAGTACTTC	CAWSVPRQTRSGYEQYF
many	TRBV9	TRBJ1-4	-	TGTGCCAGCAGCGTAGTCGAGGGGACGAATGAAAAACTGTTTTTT	CASSVVEGTNEKLFF
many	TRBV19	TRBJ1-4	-	TGTGCCAGTAGCAACAGTGAAAAACTGTTTTTT	CASSNSEKLFF
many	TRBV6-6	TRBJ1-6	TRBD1	TGTGCCAGCAGTTACGCTGGACAGGGGTATTCACCCCTCCACTTT	CASSYAGQGYSPLHF
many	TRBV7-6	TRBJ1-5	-	TGTGCCAGCAGCTTAGCACCCCGGGGGGTGCATCAGCCCCAGCATTTT	CASSLAPRGVHQPQHF
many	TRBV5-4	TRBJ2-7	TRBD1	TGTGCCAGCAGCCCCGGGACAGGGGGTTACGAGCAGTACTTC	CASSPGTGGYEQYF
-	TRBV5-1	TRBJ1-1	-	TGCGCCAGCAGCTCGGGGGGCGTCGAGGACACTGAAGCTTTCTTT	CASSSGGVEDTEAFF
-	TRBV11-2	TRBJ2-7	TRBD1	TGTGCCAGCAGCTTAGGAGGGGACAGGGGAGGCGAGCAGTACTTC	CASSLGGDRGGEQYF
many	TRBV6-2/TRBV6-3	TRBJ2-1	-	TGTGCCAGCAGTAGCCCGGGTTTTTGGGGGGCCAACAATGAGCAGTTCTTC	CASSSPGFWGANNEQFF
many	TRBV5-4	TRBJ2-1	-	TGTGCCAGCAGCTTGGACCGGGGACGGAGTGAGCAGTTCTTC	CASSLDRGRSEQFF
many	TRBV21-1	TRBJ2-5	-	TGTGCCAGCAGCAAGCCGGGGGGCACCCAAGAGACCCAGTACTTC	CASSKPGGTQETQYF
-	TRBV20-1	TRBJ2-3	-	TGCAGTGCTACCAAGGGACTCCCCCTCAAGGGGGGTGGCACAGATACGCAGTATTTT	CSATKGLPLKGGGTDTQYF
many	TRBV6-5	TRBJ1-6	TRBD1	TGTGCCAGCAGTCAACAGACAGGGGATGGTGTTTCACCCCTCCACTTT	CASSQQTGDGVSPLHF
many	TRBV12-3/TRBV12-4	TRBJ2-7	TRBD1	TGTGCCAGCAGTTTACAGCCAGGGGGCCCCTACGAGCAGTACTTC	CASSLQPGGPYEQYF
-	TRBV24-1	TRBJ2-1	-	TGTGCCACCAGTGAGAGGTTCGGTGAGCAGTTCTTC	CATSERFGEQFF
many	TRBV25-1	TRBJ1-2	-	TGTGCCAGCGGTGGAGTTTATAACTATGGCTACACCTTC	CASGGVYNYGYTF
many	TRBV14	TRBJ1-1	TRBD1	TGTGCCAGCAGCCAAGATGTGGGACAGGGGATTGGGACTGAAGCTTTCTTT	CASSQDVGQGIGTEAFF
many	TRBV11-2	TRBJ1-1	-	TGTGCCAGCAGCACGGACGGCACTGAAGCTTTCTTT	CASSTDGTEAFF
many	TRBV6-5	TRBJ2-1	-	TGTGCCAGCAGTTGGAGCGATGAGCAGTTCTTC	CASSWSDEQFF
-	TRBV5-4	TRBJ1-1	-	TGTGCCAGCAGCTTGGGCGGGAGGCCTCGGAACACTGAAGCTTTCTTT	CASSLGGRPRNTEAFF